The 23 T cell receptor beta chains presented below share a single source sample, sequenced in a study of blood T cell repertoires in COVID-19. The assay was immunoSEQ multiplex PCR, and TCRdb's table has in-frame clones only and misses some. The table records around 360,000 clones, roughly 87% of them present only once. Source material: PBMCs or T cells enriched from blood (not recorded which). The source of these receptors is a young woman who had recovered from COVID-19.

The rearrangement links TRBV2 to TRBJ2-2; TRBD1 matches 7 bases. Germline V gives CDR1 SNHLY, CDR2 FYNNEI. The ends lost 3 bases at V and 7 bases at J; junction bases unmatched: 5. The CDR3 loop spans 14 amino acids. The CDR3 DNA follows: TGTGCCAGCAGTGAGTGGCAGGGGGACGGGGAGCTGTTTTTT. It yields the protein CASSEWQGDGELFF.

The genes are TRBV11-2 and TRBJ1-1; 8 nucleotides line up with TRBD1. J was trimmed by 5 bases and V by 3 bases; bases with no gene match: 2. The CDR3 has 13 amino acids. Germline CDR1 reads SGHAT; CDR2 reads FQNNGV. DNA for the CDR3: TGTGCCAGCAGCTTGGGGACAGGTACTGAAGCTTTCTTT. Protein: CASSLGTGTEAFF.

This chain links TRBV9 with TRBJ2-1; D might be TRBD1 (5 bases). The ends were cut back, 4 bases at V and 1 base at J, with 21 bases in the middle. CDR3 length: 18 residues. Germline V lookup: CDR1 SGDLS, CDR2 YYNGEE. The CDR3: CASSPRTLGQGSYNEQFF. Here the CDR3 DNA reads TGTGCCAGCAGCCCTAGGACCCTAGGGCAGGGTTCCTACAATGAGCAGTTCTTC.

The chain has TRBV7-9 and TRBJ2-7; D unclear. Trimming stripped 3 bases from V and 0 bases from J, with 6 bases between. CDR3 size: 13 residues. Germline values: CDR1 SEHNR, CDR2 FQNEAQ (reference sequence). The CDR3 reads CASSFPSSYEQYF. Here the CDR3 DNA reads TGTGCCAGCAGCTTTCCGAGCTCCTACGAGCAGTACTTC.

The chain links TRBV9 to TRBJ2-7, with TRBD1 identical over 8 bases. Germline CDR1 reads SGDLS; CDR2 reads YYNGEE. The CDR3 runs to 15 residues. J lost 2 bases, V lost 0 bases, and 4 bases had no gene match. The CDR3 DNA reads as TGTGCCAGCAGCGTAGGGGCAGGGGGCGCCTACGAGCAGTACTTC. Its protein product is CASSVGAGGAYEQYF.

The genes are TRBV5-1 and TRBJ2-7, with 10 positions matching TRBD2. The V and J ends lost 4 bases and 1 base, in that order; junction bases with no gene match: 5. The CDR3 contains 15 residues. Germline V lookup: CDR1 SGHRS, CDR2 YFSETQ. The CDR3 DNA sequence: TGCGCCAGCAGCCAAGGACTAGCGGATTCCTACGAGCAGTACTTC. Amino acid sequence: CASSQGLADSYEQYF.

The chain combines TRBV4-1 with TRBJ2-2; TRBD2 agrees at 7 bases. Trimming cost V 1 base and J 5 bases; bases outside gene matches: 10. The CDR3 sequence is 17 residues long. Germline CDR1 reads MGHRA; CDR2 reads YSYEKL. CDR3 bases: TGCGCCAGCAGCCAAGCTTTGCTGGCGGGAGCTACCGGGGAGCTGTTTTTT. This sequence encodes CASSQALLAGATGELFF.

CDR3 sequence: CASRQGIANEKLFF. The CDR3 DNA reads TGTGCCAGCAGGCAGGGGATTGCTAATGAAAAACTGTTTTTT. This rearrangement joins TRBV7-6 to TRBJ1-4; TRBD1 might be the D (6 bases). V dropped 6 bases and J dropped 3 bases, with 11 bases sitting between them. CDR3 length: 14 residues. The germline gives CDR1 SGHVS, CDR2 FNYEAQ. The whole variable domain, filled in from reference TRBV7-6 and TRBJ1-4, reads GAGVSQSPRYKVTKRGQDVALRCDPISGHVSLYWYRQALGQGPEFLTYFNYEAQQDKSGLPNDRFSAERPEGSISTLTIQRTEQRDSAMYRCASRQGIANEKLFFGSGTQLSVL.

This clone has a single count. V is TRBV28 and J is TRBJ1-2; D ambiguous. Per the germline V gene, CDR1 is MDHEN and CDR2 is SYDVKM. Between the trimmed V and J ends, which lost 5 bases and 5 bases, there was a span of 18 bases. The CDR3 sequence is 15 residues long. CDR3 protein: CASSPATASGYGYTF. CDR3 in DNA: TGTGCCAGCAGTCCCGCAACAGCCTCTGGATATGGCTACACCTTC.

The chain uses TRBV4-1 and TRBJ2-7; 7 bases agree with TRBD1. V was pared by 1 base and J by 1 base, with 4 bases of the junction left unmatched. The CDR3 has 15 amino acids. Germline V gene lookup returns CDR1 MGHRA and CDR2 YSYEKL. The CDR3 is CASSQAGTVSYEQYF. The CDR3 DNA sequence: TGCGCCAGCAGCCAAGCCGGGACAGTTTCCTACGAGCAGTACTTC.

Only a few counts were recorded for this clone. The V and J genes are TRBV29-1 and TRBJ1-1; D is perhaps TRBD1 (6 bases). Germline V CDR1 and CDR2: SQVTM, ANQGSEA. The CDR3 consists of 13 residues. V lost 4 bases and J 4 bases, leaving 13 bases between the germline ends. The CDR3 sequence is CSVVGGAGTEAFF. The CDR3 coding sequence is TGCAGCGTTGTGGGGGGGGCCGGCACTGAAGCTTTCTTT.

This rearrangement joins TRBV10-3 to TRBJ1-2; D is ambiguous. The V end lost 3 bases, the J end lost 8 bases, and 7 bases lay between the germline ends. This CDR3 region has 11 residues. Per germline, CDR1 ENHRY and CDR2 SYGVKD. The CDR3 nucleotides read TGTGCCATCAGTGATACTAGCGGCTACACCTTC. It codes for CAISDTSGYTF.

The CDR3 reads CASSPGYTGELFF. The CDR3 nucleotides read TGTGCCAGCAGCCCAGGGTACACCGGGGAGCTGTTTTTT. The rearrangement uses TRBV3-1 (or the pseudogene TRBV3-2) and TRBJ2-2, with a tentative D call TRBD1 (5 bases). The CDR3 is 13 amino acids. Germline CDR1 reads LGHDT; CDR2 reads YNNKEL (reference sequence). The V gene lost 4 bases and the J gene lost 3 bases, with 6 bases spanning the gap.

The gene calls are TRBV7-6 and TRBJ2-5, with 11 bases matching TRBD2. The CDR3 has 16 amino acids. Germline CDR1 is SGHVS and CDR2 is FNYEAQ. The V and J ends lost 2 bases and 4 bases, in that order; junction bases with no gene match: 6. The CDR3 DNA reads as TGTGCCAGCAGCTTACAGGCTCTAGCGGGAGGAGAGACCCAGTACTTC. Its protein product is CASSLQALAGGETQYF.

This chain connects TRBV9 to TRBJ2-7, with a possible D match to TRBD2 (6 bases). The CDR3 spans 14 residues. V was trimmed by 2 bases and J by 0 bases, leaving 9 bases between them. Germline lookup yields CDR1 SGDLS and CDR2 YYNGEE. CDR3 DNA: TGTGCCAGCAGCGTTTCTAGCGACTCCTACGAGCAGTACTTC. Translation gives CASSVSSDSYEQYF.

The chain employs TRBV20-1 and TRBJ1-1; no clear D. The CDR3 loop spans 11 amino acids. Trimming took off 1 base at V and 5 bases at J, with 5 bases between the two ends. Germline V lookup: CDR1 DFQATT, CDR2 SNEGSKA (reference sequence). The CDR3 sequence: CSARAETEAFF. The CDR3 region has the DNA TGCAGTGCTAGAGCCGAGACTGAAGCTTTCTTT.

The chain has TRBV28 and TRBJ1-4; a possible D gene is TRBD1 (6 bases). CDR1 is MDHEN and CDR2 is SYDVKM in the germline V gene. Between the trimmed V and J ends, which lost 5 bases and 0 bases, there was a span of 13 bases. The CDR3 length is 16 residues. The CDR3 reads CASSSGQIATNEKLFF. The DNA of the CDR3 is TGTGCCAGCAGTAGTGGACAGATTGCAACTAATGAAAAACTGTTTTTT.

CDR3 residues: CASSLLRPSSYEQYF. The DNA of the CDR3 is TGTGCCAGCAGTTTACTACGCCCGAGCTCCTACGAGCAGTACTTC. The gene calls are TRBV27 and TRBJ2-7; no clear D. Germline assignment: CDR1 MNHEY and CDR2 SMNVEV (reference sequence). The CDR3 is made up of 15 amino acids. Trimming removed 2 bases at V and 0 bases at J, with 11 bases between.

The V gene is TRBV5-1, the J gene TRBJ2-2, with D perhaps TRBD1 (5 bases). CDR1 and CDR2 from the germline V gene are SGHRS and YFSETQ. With 0 bases removed from V and 6 bases from J, the gap between germline ends came to 6 bases. The CDR3 consists of 13 residues. CDR3 region: CASSLGGPGELFF. The CDR3 coding sequence is TGCGCCAGCAGCTTGGGGGGCCCCGGGGAGCTGTTTTTT.

The rearrangement joins TRBV18 to TRBJ2-3, with 9 bases lining up with TRBD2. Trimming removed 3 bases from V and 6 bases from J; junction bases left unmatched: 10. CDR1 KGHSH and CDR2 LQKENI come from the germline V gene. The CDR3 is 16 amino acids. The CDR3 loop is CASSPTRSGRSDTQYF. CDR3 nucleotide sequence: TGTGCCAGCTCACCCACAAGGAGCGGGAGGAGCGATACGCAGTATTTT.

The chain links TRBV10-3 to TRBJ2-1, with 11 positions matching TRBD2. The germline V gene has CDR1 ENHRY and CDR2 SYGVKD. The V gene end was trimmed by 6 bases and the J gene end by 7 bases; junction bases not matched to a gene: 5. This CDR3 region has 14 residues. The CDR3 spells CAISTSGSMNEQFF. The CDR3 nucleotides are TGTGCCATCAGCACTAGCGGGAGTATGAATGAGCAGTTCTTC.

This chain joins TRBV15 and TRBJ1-2; 10 nucleotides align to TRBD1. Unmatched junction bases numbered 7, after V lost 3 bases and J lost 0 bases. The CDR3 is made up of 17 amino acids. Looked up from germline, CDR1 is LNHNV and CDR2 is YYDKDF (reference sequence). This CDR3 is CATSRAWDRGANYGYTF. DNA for the CDR3: TGTGCCACCAGCAGGGCCTGGGACAGGGGCGCTAACTATGGCTACACCTTC. Together with reference TRBV15 and TRBJ1-2, the CDR3 gives the full variable domain: DAMVIQNPRYQVTQFGKPVTLSCSQTLNHNVMYWYQQKSSQAPKLLFHYYDKDFNNEADTPDNFQSRRPNTSFCFLDIRSPGLGDTAMYLCATSRAWDRGANYGYTFGSGTRLTVV.

The V and J genes are TRBV13 and TRBJ2-1, with 9 nucleotides matching TRBD1. J lost 12 bases, V lost 5 bases, and 2 bases had no gene match. The CDR3 extends over 11 amino acids. CDR1 PRHDT and CDR2 FYEKMQ come from the germline V gene (reference sequence). In DNA form, the CDR3 reads TGTGCCAGCAGCCCGGGACAGGGGCAGTTCTTC. Protein sequence: CASSPGQGQFF.